These 26 T cell receptor beta chains came from one sample sequenced in a study of cytomegalovirus exposure and HLA in healthy donors. Researchers ran the PCR with 60 Vbeta and 13 Jbeta primers. TCRdb's table, derived via immunoSEQ multiplex PCR, lists solely in-frame clones and lacks some. This table holds about 88,000 clones, 80% to 90% found once. The sequencing sample was made of PBMCs. The receptor set was obtained from a man aged 18 to 30 in good health and CMV-seronegative.

This clone turned up a few times. The chain couples TRBV7-2 to TRBJ1-1; D gene ambiguous. V was cut by 9 bases and J by 10 bases, with 27 bases left in between. CDR1 is SGHTA and CDR2 is FQGNSA in the germline V gene. The CDR3 is 15 amino acids. CDR3 coding DNA: TGTGCCAGTTCAAAAGGAGGCCAAGCGCCGGTAGGAGCTTTCTTT. Translating gives CASSKGGQAPVGAFF.

The chain has TRBV9 and TRBJ2-5; TRBD1 might be the D (5 bases). V gave up 4 bases and J gave up 3 bases, with 16 bases separating them. The CDR3 is 15 residues long. In germline, CDR1 is SGDLS, CDR2 YYNGEE. CDR3 coding DNA: TGTGCCAGCAGCTTCCAAGGGGAACTGGAAGAGACCCAGTACTTC. It is translated as CASSFQGELEETQYF.

The V and J genes are TRBV7-5 and TRBJ2-7; no DNA check was done on the table's D call, TRBD2. TRBV7-5 is described as a pseudogene. The CDR3 contains 20 residues. CDR3 nucleotides: TGTGCCAGAAGCTTAAGGGGGGCTTTGTTTCTAGCGGGAGGGCGGAACGAGCAGTACTTC. This gives the protein CARSLRGALFLAGGRNEQYF.

The chain joins TRBV7-9 to TRBJ1-2, with 7 positions matching TRBD1. In germline, CDR1 is SEHNR, CDR2 FQNEAQ (reference sequence). The CDR3 length is 13 residues. V lost 4 bases, J lost 4 bases, and 3 bases stayed unmatched. CDR3 nucleotides: TGTGCCAGCAGCTCGGGGGACAGCTATGGCTACACCTTC. Translated, it gives CASSSGDSYGYTF.

The chain uses TRBV7-2 and TRBJ2-7, with 12 positions matching TRBD2. This CDR3 has 17 amino acids. The germline V gene has CDR1 SGHTA and CDR2 FQGNSA. The J segment lost 1 base and the V segment lost 5 bases, leaving 9 bases of the junction unmatched. The DNA for the CDR3 is TGTGCCAGCAGCCGGACTCTAGCGGGAGGGGCTTCCTACGAGCAGTACTTC. Amino acids: CASSRTLAGGASYEQYF.

This chain links TRBV4-3 with TRBJ1-2, with 7 nucleotides matching TRBD1. CDR3 length: 13 residues. Trimming cost V 4 bases and J 6 bases; bases outside gene matches: 5. The germline V gene has CDR1 LGHNA and CDR2 YSLEER. DNA for the CDR3: TGCGCCAGCAGCCTCAGACAGGGAGATGGCTACACCTTC. Translating it yields CASSLRQGDGYTF.

CDR3 in amino acids: CASIGSGGPGEQYF. In DNA form, the CDR3 reads TGTGCCAGCATTGGTAGCGGGGGACCGGGGGAGCAGTACTTC. V and J are TRBV28 and TRBJ2-7; 9 bases are a match to TRBD2. The CDR3 runs 14 residues. Germline V gene lookup returns CDR1 MDHEN and CDR2 SYDVKM. The V segment lost 7 bases and the J segment 7 bases; nucleotides outside the gene matches: 11.

The J gene is TRBJ1-2, the V gene TRBV28, with TRBD1 as a possible D gene (5 bases). Germline-derived CDR1 and CDR2 are MDHEN and SYDVKM. The germline V and J ends were trimmed by 10 bases and 4 bases, with 13 bases remaining between them. The CDR3 is 12 amino acids. The CDR3: CATLDSSYGYTF. The CDR3 bases are TGTGCCACTCTCGACAGCAGCTATGGCTACACCTTC.

V usage is TRBV9 and J usage is TRBJ1-3; D unclear. CDR3 length: 16 amino acids. V was shortened by 5 bases and J by 0 bases, with 15 bases between the two germline ends. Germline CDR1 reads SGDLS; CDR2 reads YYNGEE. The CDR3 coding sequence is TGTGCCAGCAGTCCGGAGGGATGGAGCTCTGGAAACACCATATATTTT. The encoded protein is CASSPEGWSSGNTIYF.

The chain recombines TRBV15 with TRBJ2-3, with TRBD1 matching over 8 bases. Trimming at V came to 0 bases and at J to 4 bases, leaving 3 bases not matched to a gene. Germline V lookup: CDR1 LNHNV, CDR2 YYDKDF (reference sequence). The CDR3 spans 15 residues. This CDR3 reads CATSREDRAADTQYF. The CDR3, as DNA: TGTGCCACCAGCAGAGAGGACAGGGCCGCAGATACGCAGTATTTT.

The chain has TRBV5-1 and TRBJ2-7, with a tentative D call TRBD1 (6 bases). Trimming pared 0 bases from V and 5 bases from J, leaving 12 bases between. The CDR3 is 14 amino acids. Germline lookup yields CDR1 SGHRS and CDR2 YFSETQ. The DNA for the CDR3 is TGCGCCAGCAGCTTGGACAGGGTAGGCAACGAGCAGTACTTC. Translation: CASSLDRVGNEQYF.

The chain uses TRBV7-7 and TRBJ2-5, with D perhaps TRBD1 (5 bases). From germline, CDR1 is SSHAT and CDR2 FNYEAQ (reference sequence). This CDR3 contains 16 residues. V lost 5 bases, J lost 4 bases, and 20 bases lay in between. CDR3 sequence reads: CASSRSARRTIETQYF. CDR3 coding DNA: TGTGCCAGCAGCCGAAGCGCTAGAAGGACAATAGAGACCCAGTACTTC. The whole variable domain, remainder taken from reference TRBV7-7 and TRBJ2-5, is GAGVSQSPRYKVTKRGQDVTLRCDPISSHATLYWYQQALGQGPEFLTYFNYEAQPDKSGLPSDRFSAERPEGSISTLTIQRTEQRDSAMYRCASSRSARRTIETQYFGPGTRLLVL.

The rearrangement links TRBV16 to TRBJ1-2, with a possible D match to TRBD1 (5 bases). Germline CDR1 KGHSY, CDR2 FQNENV. Deletions cut 0 bases from V and 4 bases from J, with 15 bases between. The CDR3 has 16 amino acids. The CDR3 spells CASSQSRGALSYGYTF. The CDR3, as DNA: TGTGCCAGCAGCCAATCACGCGGGGCCCTTAGCTATGGCTACACCTTC.

The chain combines TRBV28 with TRBJ1-1; no clear D. Trimming cost V 1 base and J 6 bases, with 21 bases left between them. Germline values: CDR1 MDHEN, CDR2 SYDVKM. The CDR3 is 17 residues long. CDR3 sequence: CASSLLAGSFHMAEAFF. The CDR3 DNA reads as TGTGCCAGCAGTTTATTGGCAGGCTCGTTTCACATGGCTGAAGCTTTCTTT. Looking up the rest from reference TRBV28 and TRBJ1-1 gives the full variable domain: DVKVTQSSRYLVKRTGEKVFLECVQDMDHENMFWYRQDPGLGLRLIYFSYDVKMKEKGDIPEGYSVSREKKERFSLILESASTNQTSMYLCASSLLAGSFHMAEAFFGQGTRLTVV.

For the CDR3, the DNA is TGCAGCGTTGGATTGGGAGATAGCAATCAGCCCCAGCATTTT. It is translated as CSVGLGDSNQPQHF. The rearrangement uses TRBV29-1 and TRBJ1-5; no firm D call. This CDR3 region has 14 residues. V was pared by 4 bases and J by 0 bases, with 10 bases between. Germline CDR1 SQVTM, CDR2 ANQGSEA.

The rearrangement joins TRBV19 to TRBJ2-7; 7 bases fit TRBD2. CDR3 size: 17 residues. In germline, CDR1 is LNHDA, CDR2 SQIVND (reference sequence). Trimming took 4 bases from V and 3 from J; bases not matched to a gene: 15. The CDR3 nucleotides are TGTGCCAGTAGTAAGAATATAAGGAGGGAGGGTTTCTACGAGCAGTACTTC. This translates into CASSKNIRREGFYEQYF.

The V call is TRBV28, the J call TRBJ1-2; possibly TRBD1 for D (6 bases). CDR1 is MDHEN and CDR2 is SYDVKM in the germline V gene. V was cut by 6 bases and J by 6 bases, with 20 bases left in between. This CDR3 comprises 15 residues. The DNA for the CDR3 is TGTGCCAGCAGCCCAGCTACTACCCGGACAGATGGCTACACCTTC. Translated, it gives CASSPATTRTDGYTF.

The chain's CDR3 is CASSVGGATYNEQFF. CDR3 in DNA: TGTGCCAGCAGCGTAGGCGGGGCCACCTACAATGAGCAGTTCTTC. This sequence joins TRBV9 and TRBJ2-1, with a tentative D call TRBD2 (6 bases). The CDR3 sequence is 15 residues long. Germline V gives CDR1 SGDLS, CDR2 YYNGEE. V gave up 0 bases and J gave up 2 bases, with 9 bases separating them.

CDR3 residues: CASSPGTGGQFF. CDR3 DNA sequence: TGTGCCAGCAGCCCCGGGACAGGGGGGCAGTTCTTC. The chain carries TRBV11-1 and TRBJ2-1; 11 bases are shared with TRBD1. Germline CDR1 reads SGHAT; CDR2 reads FQDESV (reference sequence). V was clipped by 5 bases and J by 12 bases; unmatched bases: 3. The CDR3 spans 12 residues.

The chain carries TRBV7-9 and TRBJ2-1, with 12 bases that match TRBD2. V trimming: 2 bases; J trimming: 5 bases; junction bases outside the gene matches: 4. The CDR3 sequence is 16 residues long. Germline V gene data show CDR1 as SEHNR and CDR2 as FQNEAQ (reference sequence). In nucleotides, the CDR3 is TGTGCCAGCAGCTTACGGACTAGCGGGATAGACAATGAGCAGTTCTTC. It is translated as CASSLRTSGIDNEQFF.

The chain joins TRBV7-3 to TRBJ2-1; 9 nucleotides match TRBD2. This CDR3 spans 12 amino acids. V dropped 5 bases and J dropped 12; count of bases not matched to a gene: 5. CDR1 is SGHTA, CDR2 FQGTGA, per germline. The chain's CDR3 is CASSELSGGQFF. The CDR3, as DNA: TGTGCCAGCAGCGAACTTAGCGGGGGGCAGTTCTTC.

V and J are TRBV5-5 and TRBJ2-1; tentatively, D is TRBD1 (5 bases). This CDR3 has 15 residues. The ends were cut back, 3 bases at V and 1 base at J, with 11 bases in the middle. The germline gives CDR1 SGHKS, CDR2 YYEKEE (reference sequence). The CDR3 region has the DNA TGTGCCAGCAGCTCTACAGGAAATTCCTACAATGAGCAGTTCTTC. Translating gives CASSSTGNSYNEQFF. The full variable domain, completed using reference TRBV5-5 and TRBJ2-1, is DAGVTQSPTHLIKTRGQQVTLRCSPISGHKSVSWYQQVLGQGPQFIFQYYEKEERGRGNFPDRFSARQFPNYSSELNVNALLLGDSALYLCASSSTGNSYNEQFFGPGTRLTVL.

This sequence joins TRBV18 and TRBJ1-4; possibly TRBD1 for D (6 bases). Germline V gene data show CDR1 as KGHSH and CDR2 as LQKENI. Trimming removed 0 bases at V and 7 bases at J, with 18 bases between. The CDR3 loop spans 17 amino acids. The CDR3 is CASSPPSYREGSEKLFF. The CDR3 coding sequence is TGTGCCAGCTCACCACCCTCTTACAGGGAGGGGAGTGAAAAACTGTTTTTT.

The rearrangement joins TRBV2 to TRBJ1-1; weak D call: TRBD1 (5 bases). The CDR3 spans 14 residues. V lost 8 bases and J 1 base, leaving 14 bases between the germline ends. Germline-derived CDR1 and CDR2 are SNHLY and FYNNEI. The CDR3: CASGFREKNTEAFF. CDR3 nucleotide sequence: TGTGCCAGCGGGTTCAGGGAAAAGAACACTGAAGCTTTCTTT.

V gene TRBV7-6 combines with J gene TRBJ2-1; 12 bases are shared with TRBD2. Per germline, CDR1 SGHVS and CDR2 FNYEAQ. This CDR3 spans 17 amino acids. The J segment lost 0 bases and the V segment lost 3 bases, leaving 3 bases of the junction unmatched. DNA of the CDR3: TGTGCCAGCAGCTTGACTAGCGGGAGTTACTCCTACAATGAGCAGTTCTTC. Protein product: CASSLTSGSYSYNEQFF.

This clone was seen a handful of times. The chain recombines TRBV21-1 with TRBJ2-4; TRBD1 is the table's D call and was not checked against the DNA. TRBV21-1 is noted as a pseudogene. This CDR3 is 16 amino acids long. The CDR3 sequence is CASSNGTGLAKNIQYF. CDR3 in DNA: TGTGCCAGCAGCAACGGGACAGGGCTAGCCAAAAACATTCAGTACTTC.